This TCR beta chain came from a study of cytomegalovirus exposure and HLA in healthy donors. Overall study findings and caveats: HLA alleles showed associations with 15,000 to 20,000 TCR beta sequences in a later analysis, at a 0.05 false discovery rate. Researchers reported from a later analysis that most CMV-associated TCR beta chains appeared HLA-restricted.

CDR3 length: 17 amino acids. V was cut by 2 bases and J by 5 bases, with 21 bases left in between. CDR1 and CDR2 (germline): SGHTA, FQGNSA. PCR employed 60 Vbeta and 13 Jbeta primers. Per the original data handling: Counted up in a later analysis, unique TCR beta chains came to 65 million to 80 million, with about 10 million shared. The protocol was immunoSEQ multiplex PCR, while the TCRdb copy is restricted to in-frame clones and leaves out a portion. Clone size and the V and J calls come from that table; the DNA yielded D and trimming. The sample has approximately 150,000 clones, 70% to 85% seen once. Details on this clone: The antigen is undetermined.

At the time of sampling, donors were nominally healthy, though unrecorded immune exposures were likely. The rearrangement links TRBV7-2 to TRBJ2-5; D is ambiguous. The sequence was obtained from a woman aged 60-75 years in good health and CMV-seropositive. The sample was PBMCs. The CDR3 DNA sequence: TGTGCCAGCAGCTTAAGCCTTGGTCGGAGAAGTAGGGAGACCCAGTACTTC. Its protein is CASSLSLGRRSRETQYF.